One and the same sample provided the 27 T cell receptor beta chains below, sequenced in a study of beta chain features in type 1 diabetes. Expressed TCRB transcripts were sequenced after all isolated RNA was converted to cDNA. The data were produced by immunoSEQ multiplex PCR, yet TCRdb's version contains in-frame clones alone and is incomplete. Of about 350,000 clones in the sample, 15% to 20% were seen once. The sequenced sample consisted of naive CD4+ T cells from blood. The receptors originated from a woman in her late teens or twenties in good health.

This chain connects TRBV18 to TRBJ1-2; 8 bases fit TRBD1. The CDR3 runs to 14 residues. CDR1 is KGHSH, CDR2 LQKENI, per germline. V was clipped by 3 bases and J by 5 bases; unmatched bases: 5. The DNA for the CDR3 is TGTGCCAGCTCACCTCCGGGACAGGAATATGGCTACACCTTC. As protein: CASSPPGQEYGYTF. Together with reference TRBV18 and TRBJ1-2, the CDR3 gives the full variable domain: NAGVMQNPRHLVRRRGQEARLRCSPMKGHSHVYWYRQLPEEGLKFMVYLQKENIIDESGMPKERFSAEFPKEGPSILRIQQVVRGDSAAYFCASSPPGQEYGYTFGSGTRLTVV.

This clone was seen a handful of times. This sequence joins TRBV4-1 and TRBJ2-5, with 9 positions matching TRBD2. Germline CDR1 MGHRA, CDR2 YSYEKL. The CDR3 is made up of 14 amino acids. The junction had 5 bases not matched to a gene; V was cut back by 0 bases and J by 9 bases. This chain's CDR3 is CASSQDVAGVPQYF. The CDR3 bases are TGCGCCAGCAGCCAAGACGTAGCGGGAGTACCCCAGTACTTC.

This clone was seen a few times. The V gene is TRBV6-1, the J gene TRBJ2-1; TRBD2 agrees at 15 bases. The CDR3 sequence is 16 residues long. V was pared by 3 bases and J by 10 bases, with 7 bases of the junction left unmatched. In germline, CDR1 is MNHNS, CDR2 SASEGT. The CDR3 region is CASSDAGTSGRLEQFF. The CDR3 DNA reads TGTGCCAGCAGTGACGCCGGGACTAGCGGGAGGCTAGAGCAGTTCTTC.

This sequence joins TRBV7-2 and TRBJ2-7; TRBD1 might be the D (5 bases). Germline-derived CDR1 and CDR2 are SGHTA and FQGNSA. The CDR3 is made up of 12 amino acids. The germline V and J ends were trimmed by 1 base and 5 bases, with 6 bases remaining between them. The CDR3 DNA follows: TGTGCCAGCAGCTTAGAGGGGCACGAGCAGTACTTC. Its translation is CASSLEGHEQYF.

This clone was observed a few times. The chain links TRBV5-1 to TRBJ2-2, with 10 nucleotides matching TRBD2. This CDR3 spans 16 amino acids. The V and J ends lost 2 bases and 5 bases, in that order; junction bases with no gene match: 6. Germline CDR1 SGHRS, CDR2 YFSETQ. CDR3 residues: CASSLAGLAPTGELFF. Here the CDR3 DNA reads TGCGCCAGCAGCTTAGCGGGACTAGCGCCGACCGGGGAGCTGTTTTTT.

V and J are TRBV5-1 and TRBJ1-1; D gene ambiguous. The germline V and J ends were trimmed by 0 bases and 5 bases, with 14 bases remaining between them. The CDR3 totals 15 residues. Germline assignment: CDR1 SGHRS and CDR2 YFSETQ. The DNA for the CDR3 is TGCGCCAGCAGCTTGGGTCAGCGGAGAGTGACTGAAGCTTTCTTT. It translates to CASSLGQRRVTEAFF. The complete variable domain, with remaining parts taken from reference TRBV5-1 and TRBJ1-1, reads KAGVTQTPRYLIKTRGQQVTLSCSPISGHRSVSWYQQTPGQGLQFLFEYFSETQRNKGNFPGRFSGRQFSNSRSEMNVSTLELGDSALYLCASSLGQRRVTEAFFGQGTRLTVV.

The chain employs TRBV29-1 and TRBJ2-7, with D possibly being TRBD1 (6 bases). Looked up from germline, CDR1 is SQVTM and CDR2 is ANQGSEA. This CDR3 is 17 amino acids long. The ends were cut back, 2 bases at V and 0 bases at J, with 20 bases in the middle. CDR3 nucleotides: TGCAGCGTTGAAAAGGAAAGGATTACGGACAGCTCCTACGAGCAGTACTTC. Translating it yields CSVEKERITDSSYEQYF.

This clone was counted only a few times. The chain combines TRBV6-5 with TRBJ1-1, with 7 bases lining up with TRBD1. This CDR3 has 13 residues. Looked up from germline, CDR1 is MNHEY and CDR2 is SVGAGI. With V trimmed by 5 bases and J by 5 bases, 5 bases remained unmatched. This CDR3 reads CASSRQGSTEAFF. The CDR3 DNA is TGTGCCAGCAGTCGACAGGGAAGTACTGAAGCTTTCTTT.

V and J are TRBV7-2 and TRBJ2-1; possibly TRBD1 for D (5 bases). The germline V gene encodes CDR1 SGHTA and CDR2 FQGNSA. This CDR3 has 15 amino acids. Between the trimmed V and J ends, which lost 4 bases and 5 bases, there was a span of 15 bases. In nucleotides, the CDR3 is TGTGCCAGCAGCTCCGATAGGGGCGCCCACAATGAGCAGTTCTTC. Amino acid sequence: CASSSDRGAHNEQFF.

Comments on this clone: One end of the junction varies from germline; a read error may be responsible. The rearrangement uses TRBV7-7 and TRBJ2-1; D gene unclear. Germline V gene sequence: CDR1 SSHAT, CDR2 FNYEAQ (reference sequence). The CDR3 runs to 15 residues. The CDR3 DNA reads TGTGCTAGCAGCCCGTCTACGAGCTCCTACAATGAGCAGTTCTTC. This encodes CASSPSTSSYNEQFF.

The V and J genes are TRBV27 and TRBJ1-2, with a weak D call TRBD1 (5 bases). CDR1 is MNHEY, CDR2 SMNVEV, per germline (reference sequence). Trimming pared 5 bases from V and 6 bases from J, leaving 13 bases between. This CDR3 region has 13 residues. The CDR3 nucleotides are TGTGCCAGCAGTCGCCAAGACAGAGATGGCTACACCTTC. Translation: CASSRQDRDGYTF.

As to this clone: Other DNA sequences in this specimen translate into the identical CDR3. This chain links TRBV5-1 with TRBJ1-1; unclear D gene. CDR3 length: 14 residues. The V end lost 0 bases, the J end lost 1 base, and 7 bases lay between the germline ends. CDR1 and CDR2 (germline): SGHRS, YFSETQ. CDR3 nucleotide sequence: TGCGCCAGCAGCTTGGTAGCTGGGAACACTGAAGCTTTCTTT. Its protein product is CASSLVAGNTEAFF.

There are a few counts of this clone. V gene TRBV30 combines with J gene TRBJ1-2; possibly TRBD1 for D (5 bases). The CDR3 sequence is 13 residues long. The V gene's germline CDR1 is GTSNPN and CDR2 SVGIG (reference sequence). V lost 1 base to trimming and J lost 8 bases, with 14 bases between them. This chain's CDR3 is CAWSGIGGGGYTF. The CDR3 DNA reads as TGTGCCTGGAGTGGAATCGGGGGAGGAGGCTACACCTTC.

This clone was observed a few times. The rearrangement joins TRBV5-1 to TRBJ2-1, with a possible D match to TRBD1 (6 bases). Germline V gene sequence: CDR1 SGHRS, CDR2 YFSETQ. The CDR3 runs to 14 residues. V was clipped by 6 bases and J by 8 bases, with 18 bases between them. Here the CDR3 reads CASNSRGGVDEQFF. The CDR3 DNA reads as TGCGCCAGCAACAGCAGGGGTGGTGTCGATGAGCAGTTCTTC.

This clone was seen only a few times. The chain recombines TRBV11-3 with TRBJ2-1; no clear D. The ends were cut back, 0 bases at V and 7 bases at J, with 10 bases in the middle. CDR3 length equals 14 residues. In germline, CDR1 is SGHNT, CDR2 YENEEA. The CDR3 DNA is TGTGCCAGCAGCTTAGATCACACAGCAAATGAGCAGTTCTTC. This translates into CASSLDHTANEQFF.

This clone has more than one count but fewer than ten. The chain joins TRBV19 to TRBJ1-5; D unresolved. V was trimmed by 6 bases and J by 6 bases, leaving 9 bases between them. In germline, CDR1 is LNHDA, CDR2 SQIVND (reference sequence). This CDR3 has 12 residues. The DNA of the CDR3 is TGTGCCAGTAGCCAGGTGTTTCAGCCCCAGCATTTT. Amino acid sequence: CASSQVFQPQHF.

V gene TRBV4-1 combines with J gene TRBJ2-4; perhaps TRBD1 as D (5 bases). The length of the CDR3 is 17 residues. V lost 2 bases and J lost 0, with 14 bases in between. Germline-derived CDR1 and CDR2 are MGHRA and YSYEKL. The CDR3 loop is CASSQPSVGVAKNIQYF. The CDR3, as DNA: TGCGCCAGCAGCCAACCCTCAGTAGGGGTAGCCAAAAACATTCAGTACTTC.

The gene calls are TRBV6-1 and TRBJ2-1; D remains ambiguous. Per germline, CDR1 MNHNS and CDR2 SASEGT. This CDR3 is built from 12 residues. Trimming left V 5 bases short and J 5 bases short, with 7 bases between. The CDR3 DNA reads as TGTGCCAGCAGTCGACTGAACAATGAGCAGTTCTTC. Amino acids: CASSRLNNEQFF.

V gene TRBV2 combines with J gene TRBJ2-3; TRBD1 agrees at 8 bases. Germline CDR1 SNHLY, CDR2 FYNNEI. V lost 6 bases to trimming and J lost 2 bases; unmatched junction nucleotides: 7. The CDR3 consists of 15 residues. CDR3 in amino acids: CASRETGVNTDTQYF. The DNA of the CDR3 is TGTGCCAGCAGGGAGACAGGGGTAAACACAGATACGCAGTATTTT.

This clone was observed a single time. V is TRBV7-3 and J is TRBJ2-1; D may be TRBD1 (6 bases). Deletions cut 1 base from V and 7 bases from J, with 14 bases between. CDR1 is SGHTA and CDR2 is FQGTGA in the germline V gene. The CDR3 sequence is 15 residues long. The CDR3 protein is CASSLNYRVENEQFF. Here the CDR3 DNA reads TGTGCCAGCAGCTTAAACTACAGGGTGGAAAATGAGCAGTTCTTC.

This clone has only one observation. The V call is TRBV28, the J call TRBJ1-5, with 10 bases lining up with TRBD1. Germline lookup yields CDR1 MDHEN and CDR2 SYDVKM. The CDR3 runs to 15 residues. The V and J ends lost 6 bases and 4 bases, in that order; junction bases with no gene match: 6. The CDR3 region is CASRFRDRGNQPQHF. In DNA, the CDR3 is TGTGCCAGCAGATTCCGGGACAGGGGAAATCAGCCCCAGCATTTT.

This clone was found a few times. The genes are TRBV30 and TRBJ2-3, with D tentatively TRBD1 (6 bases). The CDR3 is made up of 11 amino acids. Germline V gene sequence: CDR1 GTSNPN, CDR2 SVGIG (reference sequence). The V end lost 0 bases, the J end lost 15 bases, and 13 bases lay between the germline ends. The DNA of the CDR3 is TGTGCCTGGAGTGTACGTGGACAGCAATATTTT. Amino acids: CAWSVRGQQYF.

This clone was seen more than once but under ten times. V usage is TRBV23-1 and J usage is TRBJ2-3; the D gene is possibly TRBD1 (6 bases). TRBV23-1 counts as an open reading frame of uncertain function. The V and J ends lost 3 bases and 4 bases respectively, with 23 bases between them. This CDR3 comprises 18 residues. The chain's CDR3 is CASSHYERQVDSSDTQYF. The DNA of the CDR3 is TGCGCCAGCAGTCACTATGAGAGACAGGTTGACTCCTCAGATACGCAGTATTTT.

This clone occurred a few times. The chain uses TRBV9 and TRBJ2-5; TRBD1 matches 9 bases. With V trimmed by 4 bases and J by 5 bases, 9 bases remained unmatched. The CDR3 length is 15 residues. The germline CDR1 and CDR2 sequences are SGDLS and YYNGEE. CDR3 DNA: TGTGCCAGCAGCACCGGGACAGGGATACGGGAGACCCAGTACTTC. Translation gives CASSTGTGIRETQYF. The full variable domain, its missing parts supplied by reference TRBV9 and TRBJ2-5, is DSGVTQTPKHLITATGQRVTLRCSPRSGDLSVYWYQQSLDQGLQFLIQYYNGEERAKGNILERFSAQQFPDLHSELNLSSLELGDSALYFCASSTGTGIRETQYFGPGTRLLVL.

As to this clone: The germline gene is not matched at one end of the junction; a read error may be the cause. The genes are TRBV5-1 and TRBJ2-1; 7 bases fit TRBD2. This CDR3 contains 14 residues. Germline loops: CDR1 SGHRS, CDR2 YFSETQ. The CDR3 protein is CASTLGGLRNEQFF. Here the CDR3 DNA reads TGCGCCAGCACCTTGGGAGGGTTGCGGAATGAGCAGTTCTTC.

The V and J genes are TRBV9 and TRBJ2-5; 8 bases align to TRBD1. The CDR3 length is 14 residues. The J segment lost 2 bases and the V segment lost 4 bases, leaving 4 bases of the junction unmatched. The germline gives CDR1 SGDLS, CDR2 YYNGEE. The CDR3: CASSLTGGQETQYF. The CDR3 nucleotides read TGTGCCAGCAGCCTTACAGGGGGGCAAGAGACCCAGTACTTC.

This chain connects TRBV27 to TRBJ2-4; D is undetermined. This CDR3 is 13 amino acids long. Trimming took off 5 bases at V and 0 bases at J, with 5 bases between the two ends. Per the germline V gene, CDR1 is MNHEY and CDR2 is SMNVEV (reference sequence). The CDR3 nucleotides read TGTGCCAGCAGTACGGGAGCCAAAAACATTCAGTACTTC. It is translated as CASSTGAKNIQYF.